The clone carrying this T cell receptor (beta chain) was found once. Its antigen is still unknown. The entry originates in a study of T cell responses to AZD1222 COVID-19 vaccine. Study at large: Samples with a second dose at about 4 or about 12 weeks were pooled together. General study results and limits: Unmutated variant regions are reportedly the target of nearly half of TCRs that are spike-specific. Sampling captured repertoires only after the peak T cell response. A mostly white British donor set with more females was recruited, and clonal diversity was possibly underestimated.

Assay used: immunoSEQ multiplex PCR; TCRdb lists only in-frame clones, some missing. The sample has some 180,000 clones, 85% to 95% seen once. CDR3 length equals 16 residues. Germline V lookup: CDR1 LNHDA, CDR2 SQIVND (reference sequence). Trimming stripped 4 bases from V and 0 bases from J, with 15 bases between. V usage is TRBV19 and J usage is TRBJ1-1; D gene uncertain. The sample in question was peripheral blood, obtained on day 0 of AZD1222 vaccination. The TCR comes from an adult in good health. CDR3 in DNA: TGTGCCAGTAGTACTCCCCGGGCCGCCTTGAACACTGAAGCTTTCTTT. As protein: CASSTPRAALNTEAFF.